This passage covers 10 T cell receptor beta chains from one sample sequenced in a study of T-cell reconstitution after alpha-beta-depleted transplantation in children. Unique molecular identifiers were incorporated into the prepared TCRbeta library. TCRdb re-analysed the PCR reads in MiXCR, keeping a single row per CDR3 protein. The table shows about 240,000 distinct CDR3 sequences, with about 12% occurring only once. The material was PBMCs from the stem cell graft donor, obtained from the stem cell graft. These receptors were collected from a human donor who donated a stem cell graft to a child with acute lymphoblastic leukemia.

This clonotype was counted ten times or more. The rearrangement links TRBV15 to TRBJ2-5; D uncertain. With 1 base removed from V and 5 bases from J, the gap between germline ends came to 8 bases. This CDR3 contains 13 residues. CDR1 LNHNV and CDR2 YYDKDF come from the germline V gene (reference sequence). The CDR3 is CATSRGQAETQYF. DNA of the CDR3: TGTGCCACCAGCAGAGGCCAGGCCGAGACCCAGTACTTC.

This clonotype was detected many times. The chain uses TRBV14 and TRBJ2-5; D is unclear. Trimming took 1 base from V and 3 from J, leaving 6 bases between them. The CDR3 contains 13 residues. CDR1 SGHDN and CDR2 FVKESK come from the germline V gene. DNA of the CDR3: TGTGCCAGCAGCCAAGGACTGAAAGAGACCCAGTACTTC. Its protein is CASSQGLKETQYF.

Comments on this clonotype: A read error may explain this, as a much larger clone is one base away. The V and J genes are TRBV28 and TRBJ2-3, with D perhaps matching TRBD2 (6 bases). V shed 3 bases and J shed 11 bases, with 12 bases lying between them. Germline CDR1 and CDR2: MDHEN and SYDVKM. CDR3 length equals 12 residues. CDR3 sequence reads: CASSLGGTRQYF. Written as DNA, the CDR3 is TGTGCCAGCAGTTTGGGCGGGACCCGGCAGTATTTT.

This clonotype came up a few times. The chain uses TRBV12-3 or TRBV12-4 and TRBJ2-3, with TRBD2 identical over 9 bases. With V trimmed by 5 bases and J by 4 bases, 7 bases remained unmatched. This CDR3 is built from 15 residues. In DNA, the CDR3 is TGTGCCAGCAGTCTTAGCGGGAGTGTATCAGATACGCAGTATTTT. Its protein is CASSLSGSVSDTQYF.

This clonotype was picked up many times. The chain links TRBV20-1 to TRBJ2-7, with D perhaps TRBD2 (7 bases). The CDR3 has 16 amino acids. The V gene's germline CDR1 is DFQATT and CDR2 SNEGSKA (reference sequence). V shed 1 base and J shed 2 bases, with 18 bases lying between them. CDR3 loop: CSARVSRAGAPYEQYF. The CDR3 DNA sequence: TGCAGTGCTAGAGTCAGTCGGGCGGGGGCCCCCTACGAGCAGTACTTC.

This clonotype was observed many times. The V gene is TRBV6-2 or TRBV6-3, the J gene TRBJ1-2, with 7 bases lining up with TRBD1. The CDR3 loop spans 14 amino acids. The V segment lost 0 bases and the J segment 4 bases; nucleotides outside the gene matches: 2. CDR1 is MNHEY and CDR2 is SVGEGT in the germline V gene. In DNA, the CDR3 is TGTGCCAGCAGTTACTCGGGACAGACCTATGGCTACACCTTC. Translated, it gives CASSYSGQTYGYTF.

This clonotype was observed at least ten times. The chain is built from TRBV28 and TRBJ2-3; D is unclear. The CDR3 consists of 14 residues. Trimming took 3 bases from V and 0 from J, leaving 7 bases between them. Germline-derived CDR1 and CDR2 are MDHEN and SYDVKM. CDR3: CASSFRRSTDTQYF. The CDR3, as DNA: TGTGCCAGCAGTTTCCGGCGGAGCACAGATACGCAGTATTTT.

This clonotype occurred many times. In DNA, the CDR3 is TGTGCCAGCACCCCCGCAGGGGGAGTAAACAATGAGCAGTTCTTC. Protein product: CASTPAGGVNNEQFF. V is TRBV12-3 or TRBV12-4 and J is TRBJ2-1; 7 bases align to TRBD1. V shed 7 bases and J 5 bases; nucleotides not matched to a gene: 11. The CDR3 sequence is 15 residues long.

This clonotype was observed at least ten times. The chain couples TRBV20-1 to TRBJ1-3, with 9 bases identical to TRBD1. The CDR3 is 16 residues long. Per the germline V gene, CDR1 is DFQATT and CDR2 is SNEGSKA (reference sequence). After removal of 6 bases from V and 1 base from J, the junction contained 10 bases not matched to a gene. The CDR3 spells CSAGSPGTGSGNTIYF. CDR3 sequence (DNA): TGCAGTGCGGGGAGCCCTGGGACAGGGTCTGGAAACACCATATATTTT.

This clonotype has a count of ten or more. This chain uses TRBV5-1 with TRBJ2-7, with D hard to call. CDR3 length: 13 amino acids. The ends were cut back, 6 bases at V and 3 bases at J, with 13 bases in the middle. Germline CDR1 and CDR2: SGHRS and YFSETQ. This chain's CDR3 is CASKAADHYEQYF. CDR3 bases: TGCGCCAGCAAGGCGGCGGACCACTACGAGCAGTACTTC.